The TCR beta chain under discussion was sequenced for a study of CD8+CD57+ T cells in acquired aplastic anemia. The V end lost 4 bases, the J end lost 3 bases, and 9 bases lay between the germline ends. This CDR3 has 13 residues. Germline CDR1 and CDR2: MNHEY and SVGAGI. Before being chosen for sequencing, patients had shown CD8+CD57+ cell expansion by flow cytometry. This clonotype appeared many times. Genomic DNA provided the template from which TCR beta VDJ and CDR3 profiles were obtained. MiXCR was run by TCRdb on the reads, yielding one entry per CDR3 protein. The sample carries under 150,000 distinct CDR3 sequences, nearly 40% recorded once.

V usage is TRBV6-5 and J usage is TRBJ1-1; no clear D gene. This receptor was identified in a human donor with aplastic anemia. The material sequenced was sorted CD4+, CD8+, or CD8+CD57+ T cells (not recorded which) from PBMCs. The CDR3 region is CASSSWEYTEAFF. In DNA form, the CDR3 reads TGTGCCAGCAGTTCCTGGGAGTACACTGAAGCTTTCTTT.